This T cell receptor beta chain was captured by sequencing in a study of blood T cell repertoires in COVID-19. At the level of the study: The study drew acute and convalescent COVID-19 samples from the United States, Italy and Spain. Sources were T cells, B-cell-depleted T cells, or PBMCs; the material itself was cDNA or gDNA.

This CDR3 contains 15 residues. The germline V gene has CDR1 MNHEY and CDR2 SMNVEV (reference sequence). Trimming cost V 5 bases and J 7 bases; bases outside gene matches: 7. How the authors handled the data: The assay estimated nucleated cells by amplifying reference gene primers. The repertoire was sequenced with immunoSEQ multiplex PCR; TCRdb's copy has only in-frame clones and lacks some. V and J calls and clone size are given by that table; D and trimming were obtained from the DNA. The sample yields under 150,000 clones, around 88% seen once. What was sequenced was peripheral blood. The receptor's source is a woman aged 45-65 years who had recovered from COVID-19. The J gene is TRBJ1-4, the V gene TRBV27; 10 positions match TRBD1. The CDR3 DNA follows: TGTGCCAGCAGTACGGGACAGGGGTTTAGTGAAAAACTGTTTTTT. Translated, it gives CASSTGQGFSEKLFF.